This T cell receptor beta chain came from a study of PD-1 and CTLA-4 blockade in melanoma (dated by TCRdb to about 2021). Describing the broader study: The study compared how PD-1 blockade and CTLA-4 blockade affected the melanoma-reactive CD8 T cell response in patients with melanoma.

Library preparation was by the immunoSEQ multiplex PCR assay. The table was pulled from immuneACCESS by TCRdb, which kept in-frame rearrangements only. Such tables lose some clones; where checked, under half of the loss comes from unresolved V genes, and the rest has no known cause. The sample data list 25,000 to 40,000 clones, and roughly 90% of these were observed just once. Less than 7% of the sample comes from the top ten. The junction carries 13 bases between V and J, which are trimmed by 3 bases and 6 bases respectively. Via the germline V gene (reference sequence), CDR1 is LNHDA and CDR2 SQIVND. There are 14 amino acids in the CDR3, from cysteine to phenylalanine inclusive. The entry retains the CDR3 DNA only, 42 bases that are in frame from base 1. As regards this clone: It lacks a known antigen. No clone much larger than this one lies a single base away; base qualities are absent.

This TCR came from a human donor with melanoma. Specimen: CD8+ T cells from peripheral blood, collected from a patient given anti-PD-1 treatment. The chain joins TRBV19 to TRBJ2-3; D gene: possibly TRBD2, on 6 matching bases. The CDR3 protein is CASSMEGSLDTQYF. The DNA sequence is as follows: TGTGCCAGTAGTATGGAGGGTAGCTTGGATACGCAGTATTTT.